The TCR beta chain described here comes from a study of CD8+CD57+ T cells in acquired aplastic anemia. Overall study: Sorted CD4+ and CD8+ cells gave a mean 3.2 ug DNA, range roughly 0.18 to 30 ug.

This clonotype has a handful of counts. The CDR3 spans 15 residues. V lost 5 bases and J lost 2; bases outside the gene matches: 7. The germline V gene encodes CDR1 MDHEN and CDR2 SYDVKM. TCR beta VDJ combinations and CDR3 sequences were profiled from genomic DNA. TCRdb redid the calling of the reads with MiXCR, one entry per CDR3 protein. Here the sample spans about 81,000 distinct CDR3 sequences, over 35% being singletons. This TCR was recovered from a human donor in good health, serving as a control. Sequencing used sorted CD4+, CD8+, or CD8+CD57+ T cells (not recorded which) from PBMCs. The chain uses TRBV28 and TRBJ1-1; TRBD1 matches 8 bases. CDR3 coding DNA: TGTGCCAGCAGTGTGACAGGGGAGGGAAACACTGAAGCTTTCTTT. Its protein product is CASSVTGEGNTEAFF.